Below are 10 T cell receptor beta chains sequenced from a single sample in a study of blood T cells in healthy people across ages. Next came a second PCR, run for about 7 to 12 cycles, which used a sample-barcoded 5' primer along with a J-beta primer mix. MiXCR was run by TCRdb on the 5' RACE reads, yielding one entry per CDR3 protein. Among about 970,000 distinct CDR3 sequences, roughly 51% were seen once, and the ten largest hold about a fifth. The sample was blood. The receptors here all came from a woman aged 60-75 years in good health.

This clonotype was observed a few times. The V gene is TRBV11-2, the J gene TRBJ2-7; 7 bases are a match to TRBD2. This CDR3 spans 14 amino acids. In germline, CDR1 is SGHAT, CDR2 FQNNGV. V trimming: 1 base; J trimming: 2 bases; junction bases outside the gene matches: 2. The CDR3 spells CASSLGRETYEQYF. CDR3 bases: TGTGCCAGCAGCTTAGGGCGGGAGACCTACGAGCAGTACTTC.

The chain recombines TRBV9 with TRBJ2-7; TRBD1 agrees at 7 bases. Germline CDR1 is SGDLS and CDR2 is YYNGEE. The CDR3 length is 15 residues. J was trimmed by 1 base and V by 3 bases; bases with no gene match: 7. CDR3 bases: TGTGCCAGCAGCGCAGGGACACAGGGGTCCTACGAGCAGTACTTC. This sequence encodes CASSAGTQGSYEQYF.

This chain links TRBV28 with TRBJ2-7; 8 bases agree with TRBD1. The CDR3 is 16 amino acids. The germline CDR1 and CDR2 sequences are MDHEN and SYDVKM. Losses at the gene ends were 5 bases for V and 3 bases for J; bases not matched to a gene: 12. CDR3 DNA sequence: TGTGCCAGCAGTCCAAAATCCAGGGGGCGCGTCTACGAGCAGTACTTC. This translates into CASSPKSRGRVYEQYF.

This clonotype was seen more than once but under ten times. The DNA for the CDR3 is TGTGCCAGCAGCCGGGGACTAGCTTACGAGCAGTACTTC. It translates to CASSRGLAYEQYF. The V call is TRBV7-2, the J call TRBJ2-7; TRBD2 agrees at 9 bases. The V gene's germline CDR1 is SGHTA and CDR2 FQGNSA. V trimming: 5 bases; J trimming: 4 bases; junction bases outside the gene matches: 3. The CDR3 covers 13 residues.

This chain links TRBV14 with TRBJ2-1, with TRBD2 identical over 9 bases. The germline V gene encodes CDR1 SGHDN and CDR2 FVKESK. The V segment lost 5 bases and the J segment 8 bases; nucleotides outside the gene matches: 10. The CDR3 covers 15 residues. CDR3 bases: TGTGCCAGCAGCTATCGTAGCGGGAGAGTAGATGAGCAGTTCTTC. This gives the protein CASSYRSGRVDEQFF.

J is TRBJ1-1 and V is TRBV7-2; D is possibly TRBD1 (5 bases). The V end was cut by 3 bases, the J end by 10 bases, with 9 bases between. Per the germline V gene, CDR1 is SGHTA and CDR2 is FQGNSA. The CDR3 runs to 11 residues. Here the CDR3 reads CASSLGGTAFF. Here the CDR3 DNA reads TGTGCCAGCAGCTTGGGAGGGACAGCTTTCTTT.

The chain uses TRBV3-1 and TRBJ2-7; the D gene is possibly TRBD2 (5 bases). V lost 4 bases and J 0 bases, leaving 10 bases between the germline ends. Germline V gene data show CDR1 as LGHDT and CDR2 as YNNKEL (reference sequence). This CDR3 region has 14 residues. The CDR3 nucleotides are TGTGCCAGCAGCCGTCGCGGAGGCTCCTACGAGCAGTACTTC. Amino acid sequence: CASSRRGGSYEQYF.

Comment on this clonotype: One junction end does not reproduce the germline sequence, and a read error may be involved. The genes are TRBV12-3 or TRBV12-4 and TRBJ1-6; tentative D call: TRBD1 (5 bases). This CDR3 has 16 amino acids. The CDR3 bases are TGTGCCAGTAGTTTAGCGCTAAGGACACCTAATTCACCCCTCCACTTT. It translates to CASSLALRTPNSPLHF.

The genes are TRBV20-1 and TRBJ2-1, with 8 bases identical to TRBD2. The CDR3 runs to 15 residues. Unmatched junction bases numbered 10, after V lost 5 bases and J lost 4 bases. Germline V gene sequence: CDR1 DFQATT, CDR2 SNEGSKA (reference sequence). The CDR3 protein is CSARLSGSTYNEQFF. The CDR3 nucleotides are TGCAGTGCTCGGCTAAGCGGGAGTACGTACAATGAGCAGTTCTTC.

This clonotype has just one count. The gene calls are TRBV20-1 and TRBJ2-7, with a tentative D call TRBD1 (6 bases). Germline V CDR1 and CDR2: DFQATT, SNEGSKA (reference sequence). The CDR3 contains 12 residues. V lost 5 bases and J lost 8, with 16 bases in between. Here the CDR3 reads CSALGQHSKQYF. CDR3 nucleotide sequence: TGCAGTGCTCTGGGACAACACAGCAAGCAGTACTTC.